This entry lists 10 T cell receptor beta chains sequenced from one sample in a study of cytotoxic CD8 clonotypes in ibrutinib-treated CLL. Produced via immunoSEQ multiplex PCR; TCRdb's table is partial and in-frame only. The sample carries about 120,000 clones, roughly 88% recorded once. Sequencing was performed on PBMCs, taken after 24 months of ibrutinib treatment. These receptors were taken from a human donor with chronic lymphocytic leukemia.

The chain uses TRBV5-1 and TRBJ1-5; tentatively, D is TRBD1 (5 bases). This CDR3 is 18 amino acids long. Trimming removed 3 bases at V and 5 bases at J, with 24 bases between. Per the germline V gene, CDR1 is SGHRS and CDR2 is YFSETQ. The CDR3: CASSSPPLAGRLYQPQHF. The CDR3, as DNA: TGCGCCAGCAGCTCGCCCCCCCTTGCGGGACGTTTGTATCAGCCCCAGCATTTT. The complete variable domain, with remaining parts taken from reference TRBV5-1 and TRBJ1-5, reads KAGVTQTPRYLIKTRGQQVTLSCSPISGHRSVSWYQQTPGQGLQFLFEYFSETQRNKGNFPGRFSGRQFSNSRSEMNVSTLELGDSALYLCASSSPPLAGRLYQPQHFGDGTRLSIL.

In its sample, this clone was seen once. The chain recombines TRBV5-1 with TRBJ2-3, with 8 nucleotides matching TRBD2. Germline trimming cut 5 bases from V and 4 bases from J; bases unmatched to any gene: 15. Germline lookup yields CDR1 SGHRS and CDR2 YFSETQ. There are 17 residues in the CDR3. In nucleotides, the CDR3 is TGCGCCAGCAGTTCGCAGCCCAGCGGGAGCAGCGCAGATACGCAGTATTTT. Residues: CASSSQPSGSSADTQYF.

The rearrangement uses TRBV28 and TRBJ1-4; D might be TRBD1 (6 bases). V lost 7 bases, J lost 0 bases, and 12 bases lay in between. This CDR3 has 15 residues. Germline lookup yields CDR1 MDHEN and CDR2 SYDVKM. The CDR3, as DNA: TGTGCCAGCACCTTGGACAGTTCAACTAATGAAAAACTGTTTTTT. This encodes CASTLDSSTNEKLFF.

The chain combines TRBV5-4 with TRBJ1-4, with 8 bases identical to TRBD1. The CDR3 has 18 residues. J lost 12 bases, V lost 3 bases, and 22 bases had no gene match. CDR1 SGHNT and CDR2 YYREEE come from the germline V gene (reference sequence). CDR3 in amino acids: CASSSSGTGRGIRGELFF. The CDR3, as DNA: TGTGCCAGCAGCTCTTCCGGGACAGGTAGGGGGATCAGAGGAGAACTGTTTTTT.

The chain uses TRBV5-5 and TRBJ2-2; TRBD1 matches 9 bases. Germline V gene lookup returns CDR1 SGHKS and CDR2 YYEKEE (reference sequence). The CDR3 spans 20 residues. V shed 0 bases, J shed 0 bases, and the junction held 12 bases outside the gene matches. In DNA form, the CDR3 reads TGTGCCAGCAGCTTGGGGGACAGGGTTTCAACCGACTCGAACACCGGGGAGCTGTTTTTT. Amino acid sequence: CASSLGDRVSTDSNTGELFF.

CDR3 sequence (DNA): TGTGCCAGCAGTCCGGGGACATTCTCCTACGAGCAGTACTTC. This translates into CASSPGTFSYEQYF. The V gene is TRBV28, the J gene TRBJ2-7, with D possibly matching TRBD1 (6 bases). V gave up 5 bases and J gave up 0 bases, with 11 bases separating them. This CDR3 region has 14 residues. CDR1 MDHEN and CDR2 SYDVKM come from the germline V gene.

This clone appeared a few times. CDR3 sequence (DNA): TGTGCCAGCAGCCGATCACAGGGCGTCCAGCATTTT. Translation: CASSRSQGVQHF. This chain joins TRBV7-9 and TRBJ1-5, with a tentative D call TRBD1 (6 bases). The CDR3 covers 12 residues. Germline V gene sequence: CDR1 SEHNR, CDR2 FQNEAQ (reference sequence). V lost 5 bases to trimming and J lost 12 bases, with 14 bases between them.

This chain's CDR3 is CASSWQLEVLNPYEQYF. The CDR3 nucleotides read TGTGCCAGCAGCTGGCAGCTGGAGGTTTTGAACCCCTACGAGCAGTACTTC. The chain employs TRBV7-2 and TRBJ2-7, with D tentatively TRBD2 (5 bases). The CDR3 is 17 residues long. V gave up 4 bases and J gave up 2 bases, with 21 bases separating them. Germline V CDR1 and CDR2: SGHTA, FQGNSA.

This CDR3 is CASSIGGKVYGYTF. Written as DNA, the CDR3 is TGTGCCAGTAGTATAGGTGGCAAGGTCTATGGCTACACCTTC. V is TRBV19 and J is TRBJ1-2, with unresolved D. The ends were cut back, 1 base at V and 4 bases at J, with 10 bases in the middle. Germline V CDR1 and CDR2: LNHDA, SQIVND (reference sequence). The length of the CDR3 is 14 residues. The whole variable domain, remainder taken from reference TRBV19 and TRBJ1-2, is DGGITQSPKYLFRKEGQNVTLSCEQNLNHDAMYWYRQDPGQGLRLIYYSQIVNDFQKGDIAEGYSVSREKKESFPLTVTSAQKNPTAFYLCASSIGGKVYGYTFGSGTRLTVV.

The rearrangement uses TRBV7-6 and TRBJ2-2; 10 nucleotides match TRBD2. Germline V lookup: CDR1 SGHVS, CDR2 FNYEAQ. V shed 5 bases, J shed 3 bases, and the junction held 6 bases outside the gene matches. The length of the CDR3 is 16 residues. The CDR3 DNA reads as TGTGCCAGCAGCCCCGGGACTAGCGAATACACCGGGGAGCTGTTTTTT. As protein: CASSPGTSEYTGELFF.